The present T cell receptor (beta chain) was sequenced within a study of cytomegalovirus exposure and HLA in healthy donors. The ends lost 5 bases at V and 8 bases at J; junction bases unmatched: 12. In germline, CDR1 is SEHNR, CDR2 FQNEAQ (reference sequence). This CDR3 region has 16 residues. Here immunoSEQ multiplex PCR was the method, and the copy in TCRdb shows in-frame clones only, minus some. Seen here are 100,000 to 150,000 clones, 80% to 90% observed once, and the top ten hold less than 2%. While the first cohort had over 650 subjects, the donors belonged to the separate validation cohort of over a hundred subjects. As concerns this clone: Its specificity is not known.

The study's findings and limits: Cytomegalovirus association was assigned to about 150 TCR beta chains. A few of the chains that were CMV-associated were confirmed in vitro to be specific for CMV antigens. Most TCR sequences were rare, but some public TCRs occurred in many donors.

Sequencing was carried out using PBMCs. V and J are TRBV7-9 and TRBJ2-1; TRBD2 matches 10 bases. This receptor was identified in a woman under 30 in good health and CMV-seronegative. CDR3 DNA sequence: TGTGCCAGCAGCCCTGATACCGGGACTAGCGTATATGAGCAGTTCTTC. It is translated as CASSPDTGTSVYEQFF. Complete variable domain (other parts from reference TRBV7-9 and TRBJ2-1): DTGVSQNPRHKITKRGQNVTFRCDPISEHNRLYWYRQTLGQGPEFLTYFQNEAQLEKSRLLSDRFSAERPKGSFSTLEIQRTEQGDSAMYLCASSPDTGTSVYEQFFGPGTRLTVL.